The sequence of this TCR beta chain was determined in a study of radiotherapy plus CTLA-4 blockade in lung cancer. The CDR3 totals 16 residues. Between the trimmed V and J ends, which lost 1 base and 0 bases, there was a span of 10 bases. Germline CDR1 MNHEY, CDR2 SVGAGI. Using immunoSEQ multiplex PCR, the repertoire was profiled, and TCRdb retains in-frame clones only, with some absent. The sample has 52,000 or so clones; approximately 82% are singletons. Overall study results and limits: According to reports, early shifts in blood T cell clones, alongside interferon-beta, forecast response most accurately. Blood saw expansion of tumor-derived TCR clones after radiotherapy plus ipilimumab.

Ipilimumab-mediated CTLA-4 blockade plus focal radiation was given to patients having chemo-refractory metastatic non-small-cell lung cancer. Notes on this clone: Its antigen is as yet unknown.

This TCR was recovered from a human donor with non-small cell lung cancer whose response to radiotherapy plus ipilimumab could not be evaluated. The source was peripheral blood, collected from a patient treated with radiotherapy plus ipilimumab. The chain combines TRBV6-5 with TRBJ2-1; D is undetermined. This CDR3 is CASSYYPFSSYNEQFF. CDR3 sequence (DNA): TGTGCCAGCAGTTACTATCCCTTCAGCTCCTACAATGAGCAGTTCTTC.